The source of this TCR beta chain is a study of blood T cell repertoires in COVID-19. Study overall: Both acute and convalescent COVID-19 samples were obtained from the United States, Italy and Spain.

Profiled with immunoSEQ multiplex PCR; TCRdb holds only in-frame clones, not every one. The sample consists of 110,000 or so clones, around 78% of them appearing once. This receptor was taken from a woman aged 60-75 years with acute or convalescent COVID-19. Sequencing was carried out using peripheral blood.

CDR3 protein: CASSLGGAMNTEAFF. The CDR3 DNA sequence: TGTGCCAGCAGCTTAGGGGGCGCCATGAACACTGAAGCTTTCTTT. The chain links TRBV7-8 to TRBJ1-1; the D gene is possibly TRBD1 (5 bases). The germline V and J ends were trimmed by 1 base and 0 bases, with 9 bases remaining between them. Germline loops: CDR1 SGHVS, CDR2 FQNEAQ. CDR3 size: 15 residues.